The TCR beta chain under discussion was sequenced for a study of blood T cell repertoires in COVID-19. Grouping used clinical history reported by participants in a survey and questionnaire. Cohort 3 donors were reported recovered after two negative PCRs, clearance, or symptom resolution. The data were produced by immunoSEQ multiplex PCR, yet TCRdb's version contains in-frame clones alone and is incomplete. Here the sample spans some 350,000 clones, around 87% being singletons. Deletions cut 2 bases from V and 11 bases from J, with 13 bases between. The CDR3 totals 13 residues. Germline V CDR1 and CDR2: MNHEY, SVGEGT.

V is TRBV6-2 or TRBV6-3 and J is TRBJ1-5, with D unresolved. The clonotype comes from a woman aged 25 to 39 who had recovered from COVID-19. Sequencing was done on a sample of PBMCs or T cells enriched from blood (not recorded which). The CDR3 region is CASSYGRLRAQHF. Here the CDR3 DNA reads TGTGCCAGCAGTTACGGCCGTCTTCGGGCCCAGCATTTT.